The 10 T cell receptor beta chains below were found in one sample sequenced in a study of graft-versus-host responses after intestinal transplantation. Sequenced by immunoSEQ multiplex PCR; TCRdb stores in-frame clones only, minus some. The data contain 100,000 to 110,000 clones, more than 85% of them singletons. Their antigens remain unidentified. Specimen: unstimulated CD4+ T cells sorted from spleen or lymph node cells, collected before transplant. The origin of the receptors is a human donor who was the organ donor for an intestinal transplant.

V gene TRBV28 combines with J gene TRBJ1-5; 8 bases agree with TRBD1. V dropped 3 bases and J dropped 3; count of bases not matched to a gene: 7. The CDR3 is 16 amino acids. Germline CDR1 is MDHEN and CDR2 is SYDVKM. In DNA form, the CDR3 reads TGTGCCAGCAGTTTGCCACGGGACAGGTTCAATCAGCCCCAGCATTTT. As protein: CASSLPRDRFNQPQHF.

Only one count was recorded for this clone. The rearrangement uses TRBV6-1 and TRBJ1-2; D call uncertain. CDR3 length: 12 amino acids. The germline CDR1 and CDR2 sequences are MNHNS and SASEGT. Deletions cut 6 bases from V and 4 bases from J, with 9 bases between. CDR3 sequence reads: CASRGRSYGYTF. In nucleotides, the CDR3 is TGTGCCAGCAGGGGAAGAAGCTATGGCTACACCTTC.

The V gene is TRBV30, the J gene TRBJ1-5; 7 bases line up with TRBD1. V lost 3 bases and J lost 6; bases outside the gene matches: 2. The CDR3 has 12 amino acids. Germline values: CDR1 GTSNPN, CDR2 SVGIG (reference sequence). This CDR3 reads CAWRAGGQPQHF. CDR3 nucleotides: TGTGCCTGGAGGGCAGGGGGTCAGCCCCAGCATTTT.

V usage is TRBV4-1 and J usage is TRBJ1-4, with TRBD1 matching over 8 bases. The CDR3 sequence is 16 residues long. With V trimmed by 0 bases and J by 7 bases, 7 bases remained unmatched. Germline-derived CDR1 and CDR2 are MGHRA and YSYEKL. Written as DNA, the CDR3 is TGCGCCAGCAGCCAAGATACCCCGGACAGGGTTGAAAAACTGTTTTTT. Protein sequence: CASSQDTPDRVEKLFF.

V is TRBV19 and J is TRBJ1-2; no clear D. From germline, CDR1 is LNHDA and CDR2 SQIVND (reference sequence). V was cut by 0 bases and J by 7 bases, with 12 bases left in between. The CDR3 runs 14 residues. The CDR3 DNA sequence: TGTGCCAGTAGTATAGATGGATTTACTTCTGGCTACACCTTC. Residues: CASSIDGFTSGYTF.

The chain joins TRBV7-8 to TRBJ1-1; 7 bases map to TRBD1. The CDR3 has 16 residues. CDR1 is SGHVS, CDR2 FQNEAQ, per germline. V lost 5 bases to trimming and J lost 1 base; unmatched junction nucleotides: 10. CDR3 in DNA: TGTGCCAGCAGCCCGACAGGGCTCGGGAGGAACACTGAAGCTTTCTTT. This translates into CASSPTGLGRNTEAFF.

This clone was detected only a few times. The gene calls are TRBV4-1 and TRBJ1-2; D gene uncertain. From germline, CDR1 is MGHRA and CDR2 YSYEKL. V was clipped by 4 bases and J by 4 bases, with 16 bases between them. The CDR3 runs to 15 residues. For the CDR3, the DNA is TGCGCCAGCAGCCTTTGGGAGGAGGGAACCTATGGCTACACCTTC. Translating gives CASSLWEEGTYGYTF.

The chain combines TRBV18 with TRBJ1-2, with TRBD1 matching over 7 bases. CDR3 length: 15 residues. J was trimmed by 4 bases and V by 6 bases; bases with no gene match: 11. Looked up from germline, CDR1 is KGHSH and CDR2 is LQKENI. The CDR3 nucleotides read TGTGCCAGCTCCCAAGGGACAGAATCTCGCTATGGCTACACCTTC. Its translation: CASSQGTESRYGYTF.

CDR3 coding DNA: TGTGCCAGCAGCTTGGGACTAGATGGGTCAGGGACCCAGTACTTC. It is translated as CASSLGLDGSGTQYF. The genes are TRBV5-4 and TRBJ2-5, with D tentatively TRBD2 (6 bases). The CDR3 is 15 amino acids. Germline-derived CDR1 and CDR2 are SGHNT and YYREEE (reference sequence). The V gene lost 0 bases and the J gene lost 7 bases, with 16 bases spanning the gap.

The V call is TRBV30, the J call TRBJ1-5; 7 positions match TRBD1. The CDR3 extends over 14 amino acids. The germline V gene has CDR1 GTSNPN and CDR2 SVGIG (reference sequence). J gave up 1 base and V 1 base, and 1 base lay outside the gene matches. Here the CDR3 reads CAWSEQGSNQPQHF. The CDR3 bases are TGTGCCTGGAGTGAACAGGGGAGCAATCAGCCCCAGCATTTT.